This T cell receptor beta chain was documented in a study of shared clonotypes between healthy human individuals. As concerns this clone: As yet, its antigen is unknown.

Data came from immunoSEQ multiplex PCR; TCRdb stores just in-frame clones and leaves some out. The sample shows about 92,000 clones, 60% to 75% of them seen only once. The CDR3 covers 13 residues. Germline V gene lookup returns CDR1 SGHVS and CDR2 FQNEAQ. Trimming shortened V by 3 bases and J by 3 bases, and 9 bases separated the two germline ends. Broader study findings: Depth was large, yet rarefaction showed that sorted-subset sequencing was incomplete.

The V gene is TRBV7-8, the J gene TRBJ2-7; D unclear. The sequenced sample consisted of memory CD8+ T cells sorted from blood. Sample subset: CD45RO+ cells pooled with CCR7-negative TemRA cells. This clonotype was obtained from a young man in good health. The CDR3 DNA sequence: TGTGCCAGCAGCTTGGACCAATACTACGAGCAGTACTTC. This translates into CASSLDQYYEQYF.